This T cell receptor (beta chain) was retrieved from a study of tumor-infiltrating lymphocytes in localized non-small cell lung cancer. The wider study: Each patient gave resected tumor and non-adjacent uninvolved lung tissue.

Libraries were prepared by immunoSEQ multiplex PCR; TCRdb keeps only in-frame clonotypes and omits some of them. The table includes over 10,000 clones, about 66% detected once. Notes on the study in general: T-cell fraction did not differ between immunotypes IM1 and IM2. TCRbeta sequencing showed higher T cell infiltration in tumors than uninvolved lung. Not all patients were TCR sequenced, owing to tissue quantity.

Concerning this clone itself: The antigen is undetermined.

The CDR3 is made up of 14 amino acids. In germline, CDR1 is SGHNT, CDR2 YYREEE (reference sequence). Trimming shortened V by 6 bases and J by 8 bases, and 20 bases separated the two germline ends. The sequence derives from a human donor with non-small cell lung cancer. The specimen was lung tumor tissue. V usage is TRBV5-4 and J usage is TRBJ1-2; tentative D call: TRBD1 (5 bases). In DNA, the CDR3 is TGTGCCAGCACCGGCCGGGACGGATGGGGCGGCTACACCTTC. This encodes CASTGRDGWGGYTF.